What follows are 20 T cell receptor beta chains derived from one specimen sequenced in a study of CD8 T cells in ankylosing spondylitis. A single record per CDR3 protein comes from TCRdb applying MiXCR to the 5' RACE reads. Altogether 350,000 to 450,000 distinct CDR3 sequences are present, approximately 22% being singletons, with the ten largest covering about an eighth. The specimen was blood, either unsorted or a sorted T cell fraction (not recorded which). These receptors all stem from a male donor with ankylosing spondylitis or in good health (not recorded which).

This chain's CDR3 is CASSLPSRRAELRSPLHF. Here the CDR3 DNA reads TGTGCCAGCAGTTTACCTTCCCGTCGGGCCGAACTGAGATCACCCCTCCACTTT. This rearrangement joins TRBV28 to TRBJ1-6; no definite D call. Germline lookup yields CDR1 MDHEN and CDR2 SYDVKM. This CDR3 is 18 amino acids long. The V gene lost 2 bases and the J gene lost 10 bases, with 24 bases spanning the gap. Using reference TRBV28 and TRBJ1-6 for the parts outside the CDR3, the full variable domain is DVKVTQSSRYLVKRTGEKVFLECVQDMDHENMFWYRQDPGLGLRLIYFSYDVKMKEKGDIPEGYSVSREKKERFSLILESASTNQTSMYLCASSLPSRRAELRSPLHFGNGTRLTVT.

This clonotype occurred a few times. The chain has TRBV7-9 and TRBJ2-3; perhaps TRBD2 as D (6 bases). The germline V gene has CDR1 SEHNR and CDR2 FQNEAQ (reference sequence). V was clipped by 5 bases and J by 0 bases, with 18 bases between them. The CDR3 sequence is 17 residues long. The chain's CDR3 is CASSPLGTGTSTDTQYF. CDR3 bases: TGTGCCAGCAGCCCGTTGGGAACCGGGACTAGCACAGATACGCAGTATTTT.

This clonotype showed up just once. The V call is TRBV27, the J call TRBJ2-5, with 14 nucleotides matching TRBD2. V lost 4 bases to trimming and J lost 0 bases; unmatched junction nucleotides: 7. CDR3 size: 18 residues. CDR1 is MNHEY and CDR2 is SMNVEV in the germline V gene (reference sequence). The CDR3 region is CASSSGLAGAPYQETQYF. The CDR3 region has the DNA TGTGCCAGCAGTTCGGGACTAGCGGGGGCCCCCTACCAAGAGACCCAGTACTTC.

This chain connects TRBV27 to TRBJ2-1; 8 positions agree with TRBD2. The CDR3 is 14 residues long. CDR1 and CDR2 (germline): MNHEY, SMNVEV (reference sequence). The trim removed 5 bases at V and 7 bases at J, leaving 7 bases unmatched. CDR3 in DNA: TGTGCCAGCAGTCTCGTCAGCGGGGGTAATGAGCAGTTCTTC. This encodes CASSLVSGGNEQFF.

The chain uses TRBV6-2 or TRBV6-3 and TRBJ2-1, with a tentative D call TRBD1 (6 bases). This CDR3 has 13 residues. In germline, CDR1 is MNHEY, CDR2 SVGEGT. Between the trimmed V and J ends, which lost 7 bases and 6 bases, there was a span of 13 bases. DNA for the CDR3: TGTGCCAGCAAGTTTGGGGGCCTCAATGAGCAGTTCTTC. Protein product: CASKFGGLNEQFF.

J is TRBJ1-1 and V is TRBV12-3 or TRBV12-4, with 7 bases lining up with TRBD1. After removal of 6 bases from V and 3 bases from J, the junction contained 4 bases not matched to a gene. This CDR3 has 13 residues. CDR3 in DNA: TGTGCCAGCAGCTGGGGACAGTACACTGAAGCTTTCTTT. Amino acids: CASSWGQYTEAFF.

This clonotype was counted only a few times. This chain joins TRBV10-3 and TRBJ2-1; perhaps TRBD1 as D (6 bases). Trimming pared 0 bases from V and 4 bases from J, leaving 25 bases between. The CDR3 covers 20 residues. Germline-derived CDR1 and CDR2 are ENHRY and SYGVKD. Written as DNA, the CDR3 is TGTGCCATCAGTGAGTCGCAGGGGTCGCCTGATCTTGGCACTTACAATGAGCAGTTCTTC. It specifies CAISESQGSPDLGTYNEQFF.

The chain combines TRBV5-1 with TRBJ2-1, with D unclear. Per the germline V gene, CDR1 is SGHRS and CDR2 is YFSETQ. The length of the CDR3 is 17 residues. V gave up 0 bases and J gave up 8 bases, with 21 bases separating them. CDR3 DNA sequence: TGCGCCAGCAGCTTGGCGGTGTTAGGATTGGATCCCGATGAGCAGTTCTTC. Amino acids: CASSLAVLGLDPDEQFF.

J is TRBJ2-1 and V is TRBV29-1; the match to TRBD1 covers 7 bases. Unmatched junction bases numbered 9, after V lost 4 bases and J lost 6 bases. The CDR3 is 14 residues long. Germline CDR1 SQVTM, CDR2 ANQGSEA. CDR3 loop: CSVASDRAANEQFF. The CDR3 DNA is TGCAGCGTTGCGAGTGACAGGGCTGCCAATGAGCAGTTCTTC.

This clonotype came up a few times. The chain joins TRBV4-1 to TRBJ2-3, with TRBD2 identical over 9 bases. The ends lost 0 bases at V and 6 bases at J; junction bases unmatched: 10. This CDR3 has 17 amino acids. Looked up from germline, CDR1 is MGHRA and CDR2 is YSYEKL. CDR3 sequence reads: CASSQDGGGGAWDTQYF. CDR3 bases: TGCGCCAGCAGCCAAGATGGTGGCGGGGGGGCTTGGGATACGCAGTATTTT.

The rearrangement joins TRBV6-5 to TRBJ2-1, with 12 bases matching TRBD2. V trimming: 5 bases; J trimming: 4 bases; junction bases outside the gene matches: 6. Germline CDR1 and CDR2: MNHEY and SVGAGI. This CDR3 is 16 amino acids long. CDR3 protein: CASSSSLAGGYNEQFF. CDR3 nucleotide sequence: TGTGCCAGCAGTAGTAGTCTAGCGGGGGGGTACAATGAGCAGTTCTTC.

The table lists this clonotype with a few counts. This chain links TRBV12-3 or TRBV12-4 with TRBJ1-6; maybe TRBD1 (5 bases). Trimming took 3 bases from V and 12 from J, leaving 9 bases between them. The CDR3 is 12 residues long. The CDR3 bases are TGTGCCAGCAGTTTCGGAGGGGAACCCCTCCACTTT. Translating gives CASSFGGEPLHF.

V usage is TRBV29-1 and J usage is TRBJ1-2; maybe TRBD1 (5 bases). Germline CDR1 reads SQVTM; CDR2 reads ANQGSEA. V was pared by 8 bases and J by 2 bases, with 15 bases between. This CDR3 region has 13 residues. The CDR3 loop is CSLQAAGNYGYTF. The CDR3 DNA reads TGCAGCCTACAGGCGGCAGGCAACTATGGCTACACCTTC.

J is TRBJ2-1 and V is TRBV12-3 or TRBV12-4; 7 bases fit TRBD1. The CDR3 is 15 residues long. The V gene end was trimmed by 5 bases and the J gene end by 7 bases; junction bases not matched to a gene: 11. The CDR3 sequence: CASSPGAGGLNEQFF. In nucleotides, the CDR3 is TGTGCCAGCAGTCCTGGGGCAGGGGGTTTAAATGAGCAGTTCTTC.

The V and J genes are TRBV5-5 and TRBJ2-3; 10 bases are a match to TRBD2. V gave up 2 bases and J gave up 4 bases; unmatched junction bases: 4. Germline-derived CDR1 and CDR2 are SGHKS and YYEKEE (reference sequence). The CDR3 is 15 residues long. CDR3: CASSFTSGVADTQYF. The CDR3 bases are TGTGCCAGCAGCTTTACTAGCGGGGTCGCAGATACGCAGTATTTT.

This clonotype was picked up a small number of times. V usage is TRBV12-3 or TRBV12-4 and J usage is TRBJ1-2; 8 bases are a match to TRBD1. V trimming: 6 bases; J trimming: 7 bases; junction bases outside the gene matches: 10. This CDR3 is 14 amino acids long. This CDR3 reads CASRPPWTGFGYTF. CDR3 DNA: TGTGCCAGCAGGCCCCCGTGGACAGGGTTTGGCTACACCTTC.

This rearrangement joins TRBV5-4 to TRBJ2-1; D is uncertain. The V and J ends lost 1 base and 9 bases respectively, with 11 bases between them. Germline CDR1 reads SGHNT; CDR2 reads YYREEE (reference sequence). This CDR3 has 13 residues. CDR3 nucleotides: TGTGCCAGCAGCTTGCGTCCATCGGGTGAGCAGTTCTTC. Protein sequence: CASSLRPSGEQFF.

The gene calls are TRBV5-4 and TRBJ2-1, with 7 bases lining up with TRBD1. This CDR3 contains 16 residues. Looked up from germline, CDR1 is SGHNT and CDR2 is YYREEE (reference sequence). V was clipped by 4 bases and J by 0 bases; unmatched bases: 7. In nucleotides, the CDR3 is TGTGCCAGCAGCGGACGACAGGGCCCCTCCTACAATGAGCAGTTCTTC. This codes for CASSGRQGPSYNEQFF. Full variable domain (outside the CDR3, taken from reference TRBV5-4 and TRBJ2-1): ETGVTQSPTHLIKTRGQQVTLRCSSQSGHNTVSWYQQALGQGPQFIFQYYREEENGRGNFPPRFSGLQFPNYSSELNVNALELDDSALYLCASSGRQGPSYNEQFFGPGTRLTVL.

This clonotype was counted between two and nine times. The CDR3, as DNA: TGTGCCAGCAGTTTATCTTCAGGGGTTGTCTATGGCTACACCTTC. Protein: CASSLSSGVVYGYTF. V is TRBV27 and J is TRBJ1-2; a weak D match, TRBD1 (6 bases). The V and J ends lost 0 bases and 4 bases respectively, with 12 bases between them. The CDR3 is made up of 15 amino acids. Germline V gives CDR1 MNHEY, CDR2 SMNVEV (reference sequence).

This chain connects TRBV11-2 to TRBJ2-3, with TRBD1 matching 9 bases. This CDR3 comprises 17 residues. Germline V gives CDR1 SGHAT, CDR2 FQNNGV. Trimming took 2 bases from V and 2 from J; bases not matched to a gene: 8. This CDR3 is CASSLLTGQGITDTQYF. CDR3 DNA sequence: TGTGCCAGCAGCTTATTGACGGGACAGGGCATCACAGATACGCAGTATTTT. Complete variable domain (other parts from reference TRBV11-2 and TRBJ2-3): EAGVAQSPRYKIIEKRQSVAFWCNPISGHATLYWYQQILGQGPKLLIQFQNNGVVDDSQLPKDRFSAERLKGVDSTLKIQPAKLEDSAVYLCASSLLTGQGITDTQYFGPGTRLTVL.